The sequence of this T cell receptor (beta chain) was determined in a study of low-dose radiotherapy and immunotherapy resistance in tumors. Study information: The regimen for patients comprised intravenous nivolumab 240 mg every two weeks plus intravenous ipilimumab 1 mg/kg every six weeks.

CDR3 length: 13 amino acids. V was shortened by 10 bases and J by 3 bases, with 16 bases between the two germline ends. Germline V lookup: CDR1 MDHEN, CDR2 SYDVKM. Donors were given nivolumab, ipilimumab, aspirin, low-dose cyclophosphamide and low-dose radiotherapy. TRAV- and TRBV-specific primers primed first-strand cDNA, covering alpha and beta chains. TCR amplification involved approximately 20 PCR cycles with a constant-region primer and V-primer adapter. The mRNA that was isolated underwent amplification by in vitro transcription. TCRdb re-called the reads with MiXCR, one entry per CDR3 protein. This table has 9,500 to 14,000 distinct CDR3 sequences, approximately 55% appearing once.

The chain has TRBV28 and TRBJ2-7, with D perhaps given as TRBD1 or TRBD2 (7 bases each). The receptor's source is a human donor with advanced metastatic prostate, ovarian, gallbladder or colorectal cancer (not recorded which). This table probably holds off-target reads from a library built for another chain. Written as DNA, the CDR3 is TGTGCCACCCGACAGGGAGGGGGCTACGAGCAGTACTTC. Translated, it gives CATRQGGGYEQYF.